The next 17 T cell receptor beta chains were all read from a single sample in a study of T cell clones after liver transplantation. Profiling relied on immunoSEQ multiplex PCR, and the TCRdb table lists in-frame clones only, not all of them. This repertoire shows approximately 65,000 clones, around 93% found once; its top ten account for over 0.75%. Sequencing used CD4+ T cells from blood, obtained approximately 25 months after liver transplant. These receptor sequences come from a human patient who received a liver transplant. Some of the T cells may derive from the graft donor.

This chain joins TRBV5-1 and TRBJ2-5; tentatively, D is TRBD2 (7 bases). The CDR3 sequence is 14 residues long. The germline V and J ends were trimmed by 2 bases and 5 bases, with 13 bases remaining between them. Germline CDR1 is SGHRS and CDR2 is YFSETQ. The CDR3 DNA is TGCGCCAGCAGCTTTCTGGGGAGGGGGGAGACCCAGTACTTC. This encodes CASSFLGRGETQYF.

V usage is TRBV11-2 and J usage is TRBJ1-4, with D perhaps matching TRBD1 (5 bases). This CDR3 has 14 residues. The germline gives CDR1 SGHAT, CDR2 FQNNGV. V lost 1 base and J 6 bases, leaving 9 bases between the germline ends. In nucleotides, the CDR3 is TGTGCCAGCAGCTTAGGCCAGGGAGATGAAAAACTGTTTTTT. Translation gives CASSLGQGDEKLFF.

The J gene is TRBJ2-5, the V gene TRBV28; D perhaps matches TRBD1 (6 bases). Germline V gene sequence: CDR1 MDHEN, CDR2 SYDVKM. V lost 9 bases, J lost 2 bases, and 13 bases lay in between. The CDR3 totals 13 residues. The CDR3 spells CASDRSTQETQYF. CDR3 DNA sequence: TGTGCCAGTGACAGGAGTACACAAGAGACCCAGTACTTC. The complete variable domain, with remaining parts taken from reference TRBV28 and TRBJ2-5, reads DVKVTQSSRYLVKRTGEKVFLECVQDMDHENMFWYRQDPGLGLRLIYFSYDVKMKEKGDIPEGYSVSREKKERFSLILESASTNQTSMYLCASDRSTQETQYFGPGTRLLVL.

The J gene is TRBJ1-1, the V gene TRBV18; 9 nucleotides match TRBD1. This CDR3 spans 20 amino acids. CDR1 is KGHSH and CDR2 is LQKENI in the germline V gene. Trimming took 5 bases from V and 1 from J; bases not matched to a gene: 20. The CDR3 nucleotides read TGTGCCAGCTCAAGTTTACCGGGACAGGGACTTAGTAAGGGGAACACTGAAGCTTTCTTT. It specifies CASSSLPGQGLSKGNTEAFF.

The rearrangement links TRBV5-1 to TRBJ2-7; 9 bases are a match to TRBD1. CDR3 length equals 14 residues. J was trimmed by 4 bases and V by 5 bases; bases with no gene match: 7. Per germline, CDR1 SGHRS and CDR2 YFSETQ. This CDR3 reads CASRRDREVYEQYF. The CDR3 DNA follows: TGCGCCAGCAGGCGGGACAGGGAAGTGTACGAGCAGTACTTC.

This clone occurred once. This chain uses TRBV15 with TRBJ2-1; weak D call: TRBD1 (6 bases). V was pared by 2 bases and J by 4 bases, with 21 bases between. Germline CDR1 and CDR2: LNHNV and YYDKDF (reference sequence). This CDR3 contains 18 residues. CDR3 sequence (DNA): TGTGCCACCAGCAGATTATGGCAGGGGCGCCCGTCTTACAATGAGCAGTTCTTC. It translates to CATSRLWQGRPSYNEQFF.

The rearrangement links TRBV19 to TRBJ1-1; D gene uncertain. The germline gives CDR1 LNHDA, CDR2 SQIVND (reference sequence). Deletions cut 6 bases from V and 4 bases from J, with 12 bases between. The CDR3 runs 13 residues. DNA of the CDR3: TGTGCCAGTAGGCTGATAGATACCACTGAAGCTTTCTTT. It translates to CASRLIDTTEAFF.

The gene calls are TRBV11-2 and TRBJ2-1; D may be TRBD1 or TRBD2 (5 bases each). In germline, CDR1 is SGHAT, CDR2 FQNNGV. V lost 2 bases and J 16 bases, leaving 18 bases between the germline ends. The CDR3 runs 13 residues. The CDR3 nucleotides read TGTGCCAGCAGCTTACCCGGACTGGGACCGTTTTTCTTC. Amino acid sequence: CASSLPGLGPFFF. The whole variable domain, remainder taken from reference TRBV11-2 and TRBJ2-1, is EAGVAQSPRYKIIEKRQSVAFWCNPISGHATLYWYQQILGQGPKLLIQFQNNGVVDDSQLPKDRFSAERLKGVDSTLKIQPAKLEDSAVYLCASSLPGLGPFFFGPGTRLTVL.

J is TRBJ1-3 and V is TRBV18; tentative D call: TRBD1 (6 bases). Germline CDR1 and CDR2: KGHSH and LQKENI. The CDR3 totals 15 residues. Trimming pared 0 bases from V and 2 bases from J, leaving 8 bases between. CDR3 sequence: CASSPPTGAGNTIYF. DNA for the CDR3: TGTGCCAGCTCACCACCGACAGGCGCTGGAAACACCATATATTTT.

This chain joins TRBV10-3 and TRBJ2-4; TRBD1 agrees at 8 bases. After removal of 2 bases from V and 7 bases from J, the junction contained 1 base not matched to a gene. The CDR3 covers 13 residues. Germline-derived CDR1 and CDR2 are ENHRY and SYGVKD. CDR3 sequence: CAISEQGANIQYF. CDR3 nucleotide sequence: TGTGCCATCAGTGAGCAGGGGGCGAACATTCAGTACTTC.

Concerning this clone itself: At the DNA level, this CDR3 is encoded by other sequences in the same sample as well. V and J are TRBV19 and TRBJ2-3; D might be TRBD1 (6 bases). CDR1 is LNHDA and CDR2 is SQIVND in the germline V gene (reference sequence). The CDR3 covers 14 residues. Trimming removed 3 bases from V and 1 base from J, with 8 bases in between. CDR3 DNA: TGTGCCAGTAGTATTGGGGGCCGCACAGATACGCAGTATTTT. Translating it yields CASSIGGRTDTQYF.

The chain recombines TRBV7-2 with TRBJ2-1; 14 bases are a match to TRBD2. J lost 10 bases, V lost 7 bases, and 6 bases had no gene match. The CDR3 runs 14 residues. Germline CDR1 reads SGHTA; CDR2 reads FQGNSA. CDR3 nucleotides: TGTGCCAGCACCGGGACTAGCGGGAGAGGGGAGCAGTTCTTC. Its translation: CASTGTSGRGEQFF. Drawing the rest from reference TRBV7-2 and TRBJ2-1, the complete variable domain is GAGVSQSPSNKVTEKGKDVELRCDPISGHTALYWYRQSLGQGLEFLIYFQGNSAPDKSGLPSDRFSAERTGGSVSTLTIQRTQQEDSAVYLCASTGTSGRGEQFFGPGTRLTVL.

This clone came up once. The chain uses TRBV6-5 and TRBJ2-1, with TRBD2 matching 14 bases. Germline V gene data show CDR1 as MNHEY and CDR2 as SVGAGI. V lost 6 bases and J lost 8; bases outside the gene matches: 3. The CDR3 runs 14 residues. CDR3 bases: TGTGCCAGCAGGACTAGCGGGAGGGCCTATGAGCAGTTCTTC. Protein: CASRTSGRAYEQFF.

This CDR3 is CASSRTSGTGEQFF. The CDR3 DNA follows: TGTGCCAGCAGTCGGACTAGCGGGACCGGTGAGCAGTTCTTC. This rearrangement joins TRBV6-6 to TRBJ2-1, with 12 nucleotides matching TRBD2. V dropped 5 bases and J dropped 9; count of bases not matched to a gene: 5. CDR1 and CDR2 from the germline V gene are MNHNY and SVGAGI (reference sequence). The CDR3 extends over 14 amino acids.

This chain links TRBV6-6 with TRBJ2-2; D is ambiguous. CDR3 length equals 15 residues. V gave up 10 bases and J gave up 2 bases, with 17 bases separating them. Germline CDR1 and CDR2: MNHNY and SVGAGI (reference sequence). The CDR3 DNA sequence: TGTGCCACCCACCCCAGTAACAGAAACACCGGGGAGCTGTTTTTT. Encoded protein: CATHPSNRNTGELFF.

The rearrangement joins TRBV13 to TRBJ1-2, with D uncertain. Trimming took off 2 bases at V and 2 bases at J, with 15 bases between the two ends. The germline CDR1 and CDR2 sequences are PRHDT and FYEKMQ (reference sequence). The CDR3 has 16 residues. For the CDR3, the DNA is TGTGCCAGCAGCTTATGGTCAGGAACACTCAACTATGGCTACACCTTC. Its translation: CASSLWSGTLNYGYTF.

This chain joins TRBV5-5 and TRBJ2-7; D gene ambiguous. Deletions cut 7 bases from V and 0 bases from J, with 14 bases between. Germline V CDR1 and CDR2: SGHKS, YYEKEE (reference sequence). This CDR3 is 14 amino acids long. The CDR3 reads CASVLGVSSYEQYF. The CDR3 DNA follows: TGTGCCAGCGTCCTTGGCGTGAGCTCCTACGAGCAGTACTTC.